This T cell receptor beta chain appears in the sequencing data of a study of blood T cell repertoires in COVID-19. The data were produced by immunoSEQ multiplex PCR, yet TCRdb's version contains in-frame clones alone and is incomplete. The sample includes fewer than 150,000 clones, 84% of them seen just once. The CDR3 is made up of 11 amino acids. Trimming shortened V by 3 bases and J by 5 bases, and 4 bases separated the two germline ends. Germline V gene data show CDR1 as LNHDA and CDR2 as SQIVND (reference sequence). The sequence was collected from a woman aged 25 to 39 who had recovered from COVID-19. This chain uses TRBV19 with TRBJ2-5; D ambiguous. Sequenced: peripheral blood. Here the CDR3 DNA reads TGTGCCAGTAGTATGCGGGAGACCCAGTACTTC. It encodes CASSMRETQYF.